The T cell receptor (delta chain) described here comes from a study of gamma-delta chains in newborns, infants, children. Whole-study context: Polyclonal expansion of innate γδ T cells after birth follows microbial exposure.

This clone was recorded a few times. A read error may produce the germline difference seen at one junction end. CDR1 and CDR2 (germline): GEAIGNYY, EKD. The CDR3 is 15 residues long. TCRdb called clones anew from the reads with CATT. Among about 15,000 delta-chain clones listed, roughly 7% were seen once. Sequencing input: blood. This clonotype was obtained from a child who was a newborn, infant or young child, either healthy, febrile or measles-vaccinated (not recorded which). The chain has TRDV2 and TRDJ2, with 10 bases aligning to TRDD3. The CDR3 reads CACDTGGYLTAQPFF. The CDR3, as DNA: TGTGCCTGTGACACTGGGGGATACCTGACAGCACAACCCTTCTTT.